This T cell receptor (beta chain) was sequenced in a study of blood T cell repertoires in COVID-19 (TCRdb year 2020). Background on the whole study: Samples from collaborators originated in the United States, Italy and Spain and spanned both the acute and convalescent phases of COVID-19. The prospective study material was composed of cDNA or gDNA derived from T cells, B-cell-depleted T cells, or PBMCs. Subjects who had been exposed to COVID-19, were actively infected with it, or had recovered from it provided the deeply sampled blood TCRbeta repertoires that made up the dataset. A freely available public database, intended as a resource for researchers studying the immune response to SARS-CoV-2, is where the repertoires were released. The samples were drawn from the first 160 participants of the ongoing ImmuneRACE study and from 1,254 subjects provided by 6 global collaborators. The sample metadata nearly always contained a de-identified subject ID, COVID-19 status, age in years and sex. HLA class I and class II types, where available, came from metadata supplied by the sample provider rather than from assay-based typing. The research as a whole found: How much clinical and demographic metadata was included differed by source and by participant, and the metadata was provided uncurated.

Details on this clone: Its antigen is unknown. No quality values exist for individual bases; no much larger clone is one base distant.

In the prospective study, participants were about 18 to 100 years old, resided in approximately 22 geographic areas of the United States, and were enrolled through a virtual design. Cohort assignment in the prospective study relied on participant-reported clinical history from a screening survey and a study questionnaire. Exposed participants had been in contact with someone with a PCR-confirmed or clinician-diagnosed COVID-19 case within 2 weeks of study entry. Each participant in the prospective study had whole blood, serum and a nasopharyngeal or oropharyngeal swab collected by mobile phlebotomists. Participants in the prospective study had the option to provide additional blood draws and questionnaires over a roughly 2-month period. Prospective study blood samples were shipped either frozen or at room temperature before DNA extraction. TCRbeta CDR3 regions were amplified from genomic DNA using the immunoSEQ Assay, a bias-controlled multiplex PCR. Turning to the authors' computational methods: Within the assay, amplification of reference gene primers was used to estimate how many nucleated cells each sample contained. Sequence reads were collapsed and filtered to measure the absolute abundance of every unique TCRbeta CDR3 rearrangement. Productive Simpson clonality was computed per sample as the square root of Simpson's diversity index over productive rearrangements. What TCRdb holds here is the immuneACCESS table cut down to in-frame rearrangements. Part of the clones is not present; checked against another copy, under half of the missing clones reflect an unresolved V gene, and the others are unexplained. V and J calls plus clone size are reproduced from that table; the DNA served to infer D and trimming. Here the sample has 200,000 to 250,000 clones; roughly four fifths occur a single time. Around 4.6% of the sample lies in the top ten.

The germline V gene specifies KGHDR as CDR1 and SFDVKD as CDR2. V loses 6 bases at its end and J loses 2 bases; junction bases beyond the gene matches: 6. Measured from the cysteine to the phenylalanine, the CDR3 is 15 residues long. Only the CDR3 part of the read is kept: 45 bases, read in frame from the first base. The clonotype comes from a woman aged 45-59 years who had been exposed to COVID-19. The sequence joins TRBV24-1 to TRBJ2-5; TRBD1 aligns with 9 central bases. The sequenced sample was PBMCs or T cells enriched from blood (not recorded which). The sequenced DNA is TGTGCCACCAGTCGGGGACAGGGTCCACAAGAGACCCAGTACTTC. It translates as CATSRGQGPQETQYF.